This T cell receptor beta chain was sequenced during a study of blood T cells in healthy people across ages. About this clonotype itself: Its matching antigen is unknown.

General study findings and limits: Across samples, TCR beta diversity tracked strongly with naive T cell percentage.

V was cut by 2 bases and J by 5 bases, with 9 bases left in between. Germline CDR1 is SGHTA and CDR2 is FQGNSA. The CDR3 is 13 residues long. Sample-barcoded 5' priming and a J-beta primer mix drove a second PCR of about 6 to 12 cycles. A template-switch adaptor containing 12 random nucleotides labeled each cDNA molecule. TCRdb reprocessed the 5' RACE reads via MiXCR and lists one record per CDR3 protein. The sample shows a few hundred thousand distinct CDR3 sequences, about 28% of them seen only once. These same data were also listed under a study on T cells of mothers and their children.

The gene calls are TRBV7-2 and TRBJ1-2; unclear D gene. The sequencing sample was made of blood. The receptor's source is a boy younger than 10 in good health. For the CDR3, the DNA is TGTGCCAGCAGCTTAAGCCGGAGTTATGGCTACACCTTC. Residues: CASSLSRSYGYTF.